The 30 T cell receptor beta chains listed next were all sequenced from one sample in a study of patients and donors after allogeneic stem cell transplantation (dated by TCRdb to 2018 to 2020). Library preparation used RT-PCR. TCRdb records NextSeq 550 as the sequencer. The raw public data were reprocessed by TCRdb itself: fastp quality trimming at Q25, MiXCR clonotype calling, in-frame beta chains only. One record per CDR3 amino acid sequence lists the most common genes and DNA. The sample has 200,000 to 250,000 distinct CDR3 sequences on record, 13% to 15% of them singletons. The ten largest account for roughly 12% of the sample. Source material: blood, either unsorted or a sorted T cell fraction (not recorded which). These receptors were taken from a human donor who was either an allogeneic HSCT recipient or a stem cell or donor lymphocyte infusion donor (not recorded which). It is not recorded whose cells these are; they may come from a transplant donor.

In this sample, this clonotype turned up many times. The V and J genes are TRBV7-2 and TRBJ1-4, with TRBD1 matching over 7 bases. J gave up 4 bases and V 5 bases, and 4 bases lay outside the gene matches. Germline V gene data show CDR1 as SGHTA and CDR2 as FQGNSA. This CDR3 is built from 14 residues. The CDR3 DNA follows: TGTGCCAGCAGCCGGGACAGTTATAATGAAAAACTGTTTTTT. It is translated as CASSRDSYNEKLFF.

This chain connects TRBV18 to TRBJ1-4, with D maybe TRBD1 (5 bases). In germline, CDR1 is KGHSH, CDR2 LQKENI. The CDR3 is 15 residues long. The V gene lost 2 bases and the J gene lost 2 bases, with 9 bases spanning the gap. The CDR3, as DNA: TGTGCCAGCTCACCAGAGGGGCGGACTAATGAAAAACTGTTTTTT. It yields the protein CASSPEGRTNEKLFF.

The chain couples TRBV3-1 to TRBJ1-2; TRBD1 matches 7 bases. Trimming cost V 0 bases and J 10 bases; bases outside gene matches: 8. The CDR3 is made up of 14 amino acids. Germline values: CDR1 LGHDT, CDR2 YNNKEL (reference sequence). The CDR3 sequence: CASSQDNLGQAYTF. The CDR3 coding sequence is TGTGCCAGCAGCCAAGATAACCTCGGACAGGCCTACACCTTC.

The V call is TRBV19, the J call TRBJ2-1, with 14 bases that match TRBD2. Germline V gives CDR1 LNHDA, CDR2 SQIVND (reference sequence). V lost 4 bases to trimming and J lost 7 bases; unmatched junction nucleotides: 15. The CDR3 has 19 residues. CDR3 loop: CASSTLPGGTSGSRNEQFF. CDR3 nucleotides: TGTGCCAGTAGTACCCTCCCAGGGGGGACTAGCGGGAGTCGGAATGAGCAGTTCTTC.

This clonotype was counted a few times. The chain couples TRBV20-1 to TRBJ2-2; tentative D call: TRBD1 (5 bases). CDR3 size: 16 residues. V was pared by 0 bases and J by 0 bases, with 11 bases between. Germline CDR1 reads DFQATT; CDR2 reads SNEGSKA (reference sequence). The CDR3 nucleotides are TGCAGTGCTAGAGATCAAAAGACAGCGAACACCGGGGAGCTGTTTTTT. Encoded protein: CSARDQKTANTGELFF.

This clonotype showed up just a few times. The V call is TRBV5-6, the J call TRBJ1-2; the D is unclear. V was trimmed by 0 bases and J by 2 bases, leaving 17 bases between them. This CDR3 is 17 amino acids long. The germline V gene has CDR1 SGHDT and CDR2 YYEEEE. CDR3: CASSLGPGSRRNYGYTF. The CDR3 nucleotides are TGTGCCAGCAGCTTGGGTCCAGGTTCCCGTCGAAACTATGGCTACACCTTC.

This rearrangement joins TRBV6-1 to TRBJ1-4; a possible D gene is TRBD1 (5 bases). V lost 0 bases to trimming and J lost 4 bases, with 15 bases between them. The CDR3 runs to 17 residues. Germline values: CDR1 MNHNS, CDR2 SASEGT. DNA of the CDR3: TGTGCCAGCAGTGAAGCGCGACAGCTCGGGCATAATGAAAAACTGTTTTTT. Translation gives CASSEARQLGHNEKLFF.

The sample holds a few counts of this clonotype. The rearrangement links TRBV12-3 or TRBV12-4 to TRBJ1-5, with 12 bases fitting TRBD1. The junction had 5 bases not matched to a gene; V was cut back by 6 bases and J by 5 bases. The CDR3 totals 15 residues. The CDR3 coding sequence is TGTGCCAGCAGCATCGGGACAGGGGGCTATCAGCCCCAGCATTTT. It encodes CASSIGTGGYQPQHF.

CDR3 amino acids: CASSSPGRYTGELFF. The CDR3 DNA reads as TGTGCCAGCAGCTCACCGGGACGGTACACCGGGGAGCTGTTTTTT. The J gene is TRBJ2-2, the V gene TRBV5-4; possibly TRBD1 or TRBD2 for D (5 bases each). The V and J ends lost 3 bases and 3 bases respectively, with 12 bases between them. Germline V lookup: CDR1 SGHNT, CDR2 YYREEE (reference sequence). The CDR3 extends over 15 amino acids.

The genes are TRBV6-5 and TRBJ2-2; TRBD2 matches 14 bases. With 4 bases clipped from V and 8 bases from J, the junction kept 6 bases outside the gene matches. Germline V lookup: CDR1 MNHEY, CDR2 SVGAGI. This CDR3 spans 16 amino acids. The CDR3 DNA follows: TGTGCCAGCAGTTTGGGACTAGCGGGAGTATCGGGGGAGCTGTTTTTT. Its translation is CASSLGLAGVSGELFF.

The rearrangement joins TRBV19 to TRBJ2-6, with TRBD1 matching over 8 bases. Germline trimming cut 5 bases from V and 0 bases from J; bases unmatched to any gene: 3. The CDR3 is 16 residues long. The germline gives CDR1 LNHDA, CDR2 SQIVND (reference sequence). CDR3 DNA: TGTGCCAGTAGTGCGGGGACAGGCTCTGGGGCCAACGTCCTGACTTTC. Its protein product is CASSAGTGSGANVLTF.

Written as DNA, the CDR3 is TGTGCCAGCAGCGTCGTCACGAACACTGAAGCTTTCTTT. Protein product: CASSVVTNTEAFF. The chain couples TRBV9 to TRBJ1-1; D not resolved. The CDR3 totals 13 residues. Germline loops: CDR1 SGDLS, CDR2 YYNGEE. V dropped 2 bases and J dropped 1 base, with 6 bases sitting between them.

This clonotype has a handful of counts. The chain carries TRBV29-1 and TRBJ2-3, with TRBD2 as a possible D gene (5 bases). The CDR3 consists of 13 residues. The germline V gene has CDR1 SQVTM and CDR2 ANQGSEA. V lost 5 bases and J lost 5, with 14 bases in between. The CDR3 is CSVNRGMGDTQYF. CDR3 sequence (DNA): TGCAGCGTTAATCGGGGAATGGGAGATACGCAGTATTTT.

This clonotype was observed many times. V and J are TRBV5-6 and TRBJ2-1, with 7 bases that match TRBD2. J gave up 7 bases and V 1 base, and 5 bases lay outside the gene matches. The CDR3 is 14 residues long. The germline gives CDR1 SGHDT, CDR2 YYEEEE. The CDR3 DNA is TGTGCCAGCAGCTTGTCCGGTAGCGGGAATGAGCAGTTCTTC. It specifies CASSLSGSGNEQFF.

Comment on this clonotype: A much bigger clone sits one base away, suggesting this may be a read error. V and J are TRBV20-1 and TRBJ2-3; D may be TRBD1 or TRBD2 (6 bases each). The CDR3 has 15 amino acids. Germline loops: CDR1 DFQATT, CDR2 SNEGSKA (reference sequence). This CDR3 is CSATSPGGRTGTQYF. The CDR3 region has the DNA TGCAGTGCGACCAGCCCCGGGGGCCGCACAGGTACGCAGTATTTT.

This clonotype was recorded many times. The V and J genes are TRBV6-5 and TRBJ2-2; tentative D call: TRBD2 (5 bases). CDR1 is MNHEY and CDR2 is SVGAGI in the germline V gene. This CDR3 is built from 14 residues. Trimming shortened V by 4 bases and J by 3 bases, and 9 bases separated the two germline ends. CDR3 in DNA: TGTGCCAGCAGTTCCGGGGATTACACCGGGGAGCTGTTTTTT. Translation: CASSSGDYTGELFF.

This clonotype showed up many times. The genes are TRBV7-2 and TRBJ2-7; perhaps TRBD1 as D (6 bases). The CDR3 loop spans 13 amino acids. Germline loops: CDR1 SGHTA, CDR2 FQGNSA. The V end was cut by 8 bases, the J end by 3 bases, with 14 bases between. CDR3 bases: TGTGCCAGCCAAGGTGGGGGCTTCTACGAGCAGTACTTC. Protein sequence: CASQGGGFYEQYF.

This clonotype was seen a few times. This CDR3 reads CASSTPRLASTYEQYF. The CDR3 DNA sequence: TGTGCCAGCAGCACCCCCCGACTAGCGTCTACCTACGAGCAGTACTTC. This chain connects TRBV13 to TRBJ2-7, with 8 positions matching TRBD2. CDR1 is PRHDT, CDR2 FYEKMQ, per germline (reference sequence). The trim removed 5 bases at V and 2 bases at J, leaving 11 bases unmatched. The CDR3 runs 16 residues.

In this sample, this clonotype turned up a few times. The chain couples TRBV5-4 to TRBJ1-2; 9 bases agree with TRBD1. The ends lost 6 bases at V and 6 bases at J; junction bases unmatched: 6. Germline CDR1 SGHNT, CDR2 YYREEE (reference sequence). This CDR3 comprises 13 residues. The CDR3 is CASTVTGGDGYTF. The CDR3 nucleotides read TGTGCCAGCACCGTAACAGGGGGCGATGGCTACACCTTC.

In its sample, this clonotype was seen a few times. This sequence joins TRBV30 and TRBJ2-1; tentatively, D is TRBD2 (5 bases). CDR1 and CDR2 (germline): GTSNPN, SVGIG (reference sequence). The length of the CDR3 is 15 residues. V was clipped by 0 bases and J by 8 bases, with 17 bases between them. The CDR3 loop is CAWSVLGLGVDEQFF. The CDR3 region has the DNA TGTGCCTGGAGTGTATTAGGCCTCGGGGTAGATGAGCAGTTCTTC.

This clonotype showed up many times. The rearrangement uses TRBV28 and TRBJ1-3; D is unclear. The V end lost 6 bases, the J end lost 1 base, and 19 bases lay between the germline ends. This CDR3 spans 17 amino acids. Germline V lookup: CDR1 MDHEN, CDR2 SYDVKM. CDR3 residues: CASSHNSRGISGNTIYF. The CDR3 coding sequence is TGTGCCAGCAGCCACAATAGCCGTGGGATTTCTGGAAACACCATATATTTT.

In its sample, this clonotype was seen many times. The chain uses TRBV12-3 or TRBV12-4 and TRBJ2-3, with D perhaps matching TRBD2 (6 bases). The length of the CDR3 is 14 residues. V was clipped by 7 bases and J by 0 bases, with 11 bases between them. The CDR3 loop is CASTGRESTDTQYF. The CDR3 nucleotides are TGTGCCAGCACCGGACGGGAGAGCACAGATACGCAGTATTTT.

This clonotype has ten or more counts. The chain carries TRBV28 and TRBJ2-3; 13 bases are shared with TRBD2. Germline CDR1 is MDHEN and CDR2 is SYDVKM. V shed 6 bases, J shed 1 base, and the junction held 7 bases outside the gene matches. The CDR3 is 17 amino acids. This CDR3 reads CASSPTSGRAGTDTQYF. In DNA form, the CDR3 reads TGTGCCAGCAGCCCAACTAGCGGGAGGGCCGGCACAGATACGCAGTATTTT.

This clonotype was seen only a few times. The rearrangement joins TRBV6-1 to TRBJ2-3, with 11 bases that match TRBD2. The CDR3 has 14 residues. Germline V gene lookup returns CDR1 MNHNS and CDR2 SASEGT. Germline trimming cut 6 bases from V and 4 bases from J; bases unmatched to any gene: 3. The CDR3: CASRLAGGSDTQYF. In DNA form, the CDR3 reads TGTGCCAGCAGATTAGCGGGGGGGTCAGATACGCAGTATTTT.

This clonotype was detected ten times or more. In DNA form, the CDR3 reads TGTGCCAGCAGTTTCGGGACAGCTTCAAATCAGCCCCAGCATTTT. As protein: CASSFGTASNQPQHF. V usage is TRBV12-3 or TRBV12-4 and J usage is TRBJ1-5; TRBD1 matches 7 bases. CDR3 size: 15 residues. V lost 3 bases to trimming and J lost 4 bases; unmatched junction nucleotides: 6.

The gene calls are TRBV5-1 and TRBJ1-3; no firm D call. Trimming removed 0 bases from V and 0 bases from J, with 10 bases in between. The CDR3 runs to 16 residues. Germline CDR1 reads SGHRS; CDR2 reads YFSETQ. In nucleotides, the CDR3 is TGCGCCAGCAGCTTGGGTCGGGATTTCTCTGGAAACACCATATATTTT. Translation: CASSLGRDFSGNTIYF. Variable domain in full (rest from reference TRBV5-1 and TRBJ1-3): KAGVTQTPRYLIKTRGQQVTLSCSPISGHRSVSWYQQTPGQGLQFLFEYFSETQRNKGNFPGRFSGRQFSNSRSEMNVSTLELGDSALYLCASSLGRDFSGNTIYFGEGSWLTVV.

The table lists this clonotype with many counts. This chain links TRBV20-1 with TRBJ2-3; 9 nucleotides line up with TRBD2. J lost 4 bases, V lost 2 bases, and 13 bases had no gene match. The CDR3 contains 17 residues. Per germline, CDR1 DFQATT and CDR2 SNEGSKA (reference sequence). This CDR3 is CSARPAGGRGSPDTQYF. The CDR3 DNA reads TGCAGTGCTAGACCAGCGGGGGGCCGGGGGTCACCAGATACGCAGTATTTT.

The chain joins TRBV20-1 to TRBJ2-3; perhaps TRBD1 as D (5 bases). V was trimmed by 3 bases and J by 4 bases, leaving 11 bases between them. The CDR3 has 13 amino acids. Looked up from germline, CDR1 is DFQATT and CDR2 is SNEGSKA (reference sequence). The CDR3 loop is CSASLVQADTQYF. CDR3 DNA sequence: TGCAGTGCTAGTTTGGTACAGGCAGATACGCAGTATTTT.

Ten or more counts support this clonotype. The rearrangement joins TRBV20-1 to TRBJ1-5; D uncertain. Germline CDR1 and CDR2: DFQATT and SNEGSKA (reference sequence). With 5 bases removed from V and 9 bases from J, the gap between germline ends came to 20 bases. This CDR3 has 14 amino acids. DNA of the CDR3: TGCAGTGCTGCCGAAGGTTCCGTTTCTGGGCCCCAGCATTTT. Encoded protein: CSAAEGSVSGPQHF.

This clonotype has just a few counts. The genes are TRBV7-2 and TRBJ1-1, with D maybe TRBD1 (6 bases). The germline V gene has CDR1 SGHTA and CDR2 FQGNSA. The ends were cut back, 4 bases at V and 4 bases at J, with 22 bases in the middle. There are 17 residues in the CDR3. CDR3 sequence: CASSYQPTGFYPTEAFF. CDR3 DNA sequence: TGTGCCAGCAGCTACCAGCCCACAGGGTTTTACCCCACTGAAGCTTTCTTT. The variable domain in full, completed from reference TRBV7-2 and TRBJ1-1, reads GAGVSQSPSNKVTEKGKDVELRCDPISGHTALYWYRQSLGQGLEFLIYFQGNSAPDKSGLPSDRFSAERTGGSVSTLTIQRTQQEDSAVYLCASSYQPTGFYPTEAFFGQGTRLTVV.